A selection of T cell receptor beta chains follows, all from one sample in a study of T cell responses to AZD1222 COVID-19 vaccine. Assay: immunoSEQ multiplex PCR; the TCRdb copy retains only in-frame clones and omits some. The table has 110,000 or so clones, about 91% seen once. The sample here was peripheral blood, taken on day 0 of AZD1222 vaccination. The receptor set was obtained from an adult in good health. Both conserved end residues are part of each CDR3. Each record gives: V gene, D gene, J gene, clone size, CDR3 DNA, CDR3 protein. The D gene is left open where the match is weak. For some rows the clone size is stated as once, few or many, or as a class when expanded; others skip it.

>TRBV4-2|.|TRBJ2-2|.
TGTGCCAGCCGTTTAGGAACCGGGGAGCTGTTTTTT
CASRLGTGELFF
>TRBV19|.|TRBJ1-2|.
TGTGCCAGTAGTATAGGAAGGGCAGGGTATGGCTACACCTTC
CASSIGRAGYGYTF
>TRBV5-1|.|TRBJ2-7|.
TGCGCCAGCAGCTTGGATCCTAGCTCCTACGAGCAGTACTTC
CASSLDPSSYEQYF
>TRBV2|.|TRBJ1-2|.
TGTGCCAGCAGTGAAGAATTGGGGAATGGCTACACCTTC
CASSEELGNGYTF
>TRBV29-1|TRBD1|TRBJ2-1|.
TGCAGCGTTTTCCGGACAGGGGGAGATGAGCAGTTCTTC
CSVFRTGGDEQFF
>TRBV19|.|TRBJ2-1|.
TGTGCCAGTAGTATTGCGGAGCGGCGGGAGCAGTTCTTC
CASSIAERREQFF
>TRBV7-9|TRBD1|TRBJ2-2|.
TGTGCCAGTCTTACAGGGGTTTCGAACACCGGGGAGCTGTTTTTT
CASLTGVSNTGELFF
>TRBV6-5|.|TRBJ1-4|.
TGTGCCAGCTCTAAAAGACCTGTCTGGGAAAAACTGTTTTTT
CASSKRPVWEKLFF
>TRBV2|TRBD1|TRBJ1-5|once
TGTGCCAGCAGAAGGGGGCAGGTAGGTCAGCCCCAGCATTTT
CASRRGQVGQPQHF
>TRBV7-9|.|TRBJ1-5|.
TGTGCCAGCAGCCCCGGTTTAGGGGGGGGAGTGGAGGAGCCCCAGCATTTT
CASSPGLGGGVEEPQHF
>TRBV9|.|TRBJ1-2|.
TGTGCCAGCAGCGACGGGGGCGCTGGCGGTCCCTATGGCTACACCTTC
CASSDGGAGGPYGYTF
>TRBV6-5|.|TRBJ1-1|once
TGTGCCAGCACCGCGGGCAGGGACACTGAAGCTTTCTTT
CASTAGRDTEAFF
>TRBV28|.|TRBJ1-3|.
TGTGCCAGCAGTTTAGGTCTACACTCTGGAAACACCATATATTTT
CASSLGLHSGNTIYF
>TRBV15|TRBD2|TRBJ2-5|.
TGTGCCACCAGCAGAGGGACTAGCGGGAGGGGGGAGACCCAGTACTTC
CATSRGTSGRGETQYF
>TRBV6-4|TRBD2|TRBJ2-1|.
TGTGCCAGCAGTGTCCTAGCGGGGGGAAACAATGAGCAGTTCTTC
CASSVLAGGNNEQFF
>TRBV7-9|.|TRBJ2-3|.
TGTGCCAGCAGCCCCCGGGGACGCAGCACAGATACGCAGTATTTT
CASSPRGRSTDTQYF